One and the same sample provided the 30 T cell receptor beta chains below, sequenced in a study of graft-versus-host responses after intestinal transplantation. Libraries were prepared by immunoSEQ multiplex PCR; TCRdb keeps only in-frame clonotypes and omits some of them. The sample has tens of thousands of clones, approximately 93% seen once; the top ten hold 0.4% to 0.55%. Source: PBMCs, taken 156 days after intestinal transplant. All receptors derive from a human patient who received an intestinal transplant, so some T cells may come from the graft donor.

This sequence joins TRBV5-6 and TRBJ2-1, with 7 bases aligning to TRBD2. The J segment lost 8 bases and the V segment lost 4 bases, leaving 15 bases of the junction unmatched. Germline values: CDR1 SGHDT, CDR2 YYEEEE. CDR3 length: 16 amino acids. The CDR3 DNA is TGTGCCAGCAGCCCGGGGGGTGGCCTAGGAGTGCATGAGCAGTTCTTC. Residues: CASSPGGGLGVHEQFF.

This clone was recorded only once. The rearrangement links TRBV2 to TRBJ1-1; D not resolved. This CDR3 region has 15 residues. The germline V gene has CDR1 SNHLY and CDR2 FYNNEI. The V and J ends lost 6 bases and 5 bases respectively, with 19 bases between them. Written as DNA, the CDR3 is TGTGCCAGCAGCGTTGACACCCACCCGGGGACTGAAGCTTTCTTT. Protein: CASSVDTHPGTEAFF. Supplemented by reference TRBV2 and TRBJ1-1, the full variable domain reads EPEVTQTPSHQVTQMGQEVILRCVPISNHLYFYWYRQILGQKVEFLVSFYNNEISEKSEIFDDQFSVERPDGSNFTLKIRSTKLEDSAMYFCASSVDTHPGTEAFFGQGTRLTVV.

The chain links TRBV2 to TRBJ2-7; a possible D gene is TRBD1 (6 bases). V was trimmed by 11 bases and J by 2 bases, leaving 22 bases between them. The CDR3 is 15 amino acids. The germline gives CDR1 SNHLY, CDR2 FYNNEI. In DNA form, the CDR3 reads TGTGCCTTGCGTCGGGACACCTACTGGACCTACGAGCAGTACTTC. This codes for CALRRDTYWTYEQYF.

The gene calls are TRBV5-1 and TRBJ2-1; 8 nucleotides align to TRBD2. Germline V gene data show CDR1 as SGHRS and CDR2 as YFSETQ. Trimming removed 0 bases from V and 7 bases from J; junction bases left unmatched: 3. CDR3 size: 14 residues. The CDR3 DNA sequence: TGCGCCAGCAGCTTGGCCGGCGGGGGGAATGAGCAGTTCTTC. It translates to CASSLAGGGNEQFF. Looking up the rest from reference TRBV5-1 and TRBJ2-1 gives the full variable domain: KAGVTQTPRYLIKTRGQQVTLSCSPISGHRSVSWYQQTPGQGLQFLFEYFSETQRNKGNFPGRFSGRQFSNSRSEMNVSTLELGDSALYLCASSLAGGGNEQFFGPGTRLTVL.

The chain links TRBV2 to TRBJ1-2; a possible D gene is TRBD1 (6 bases). Per the germline V gene, CDR1 is SNHLY and CDR2 is FYNNEI. V gave up 6 bases and J gave up 1 base, with 12 bases separating them. The CDR3 consists of 14 residues. The CDR3 region is CASRSDRYNYGYTF. The DNA of the CDR3 is TGTGCCAGCAGGTCGGACAGATATAACTATGGCTACACCTTC.

The chain links TRBV6-5 to TRBJ2-1, with D possibly called TRBD1 or TRBD2 (5 bases each). CDR3 size: 15 residues. Between the trimmed V and J ends, which lost 2 bases and 2 bases, there was a span of 10 bases. In germline, CDR1 is MNHEY, CDR2 SVGAGI. CDR3 in DNA: TGTGCCAGCAGTTACCTTGGGGGAGCCTACAATGAGCAGTTCTTC. It yields the protein CASSYLGGAYNEQFF.

The chain uses TRBV10-3 and TRBJ2-2, with 7 bases matching TRBD1. Germline CDR1 ENHRY, CDR2 SYGVKD. Trimming cost V 2 bases and J 6 bases; bases outside gene matches: 3. The CDR3 has 14 amino acids. The CDR3 reads CAISEPTGAGELFF. DNA of the CDR3: TGTGCCATCAGTGAGCCAACAGGGGCCGGGGAGCTGTTTTTT.

The J gene is TRBJ2-1, the V gene TRBV13; no reliable D call. The V end was cut by 0 bases, the J end by 7 bases, with 7 bases between. Germline V gene sequence: CDR1 PRHDT, CDR2 FYEKMQ (reference sequence). This CDR3 contains 13 residues. CDR3 sequence: CASSLGARNEQFF. The CDR3 DNA reads TGTGCCAGCAGCTTAGGCGCGAGGAATGAGCAGTTCTTC.

This rearrangement joins TRBV2 to TRBJ2-5; 14 bases align to TRBD2. The CDR3 runs to 16 residues. Germline lookup yields CDR1 SNHLY and CDR2 FYNNEI. V shed 8 bases and J 5 bases; nucleotides not matched to a gene: 10. Here the CDR3 DNA reads TGTGCCAGCGAAAAGACTAGCGGGAGGGCCAGGGAGACCCAGTACTTC. It codes for CASEKTSGRARETQYF.

The V call is TRBV28, the J call TRBJ2-5, with D tentatively TRBD1 (5 bases). Germline V gene sequence: CDR1 MDHEN, CDR2 SYDVKM. This CDR3 has 14 residues. Trimming removed 3 bases at V and 5 bases at J, with 13 bases between. Here the CDR3 reads CASSFEGARETQYF. CDR3 bases: TGTGCCAGCAGTTTTGAAGGGGCGCGGGAGACCCAGTACTTC.

This chain uses TRBV7-9 with TRBJ2-7; D is ambiguous. The CDR3 totals 12 residues. Germline loops: CDR1 SEHNR, CDR2 FQNEAQ (reference sequence). V lost 5 bases to trimming and J lost 4 bases, with 9 bases between them. This CDR3 is CASSPARYEQYF. Here the CDR3 DNA reads TGTGCCAGCAGCCCTGCCAGGTACGAGCAGTACTTC.

The V call is TRBV7-9, the J call TRBJ1-6; D gene ambiguous. V was shortened by 1 base and J by 17 bases, with 18 bases between the two germline ends. CDR1 SEHNR and CDR2 FQNEAQ come from the germline V gene (reference sequence). The CDR3 covers 14 residues. The CDR3 is CASSLDLDTAIFHF. The CDR3 DNA sequence: TGTGCCAGCAGCTTAGATTTAGACACGGCCATTTTCCACTTT. Drawing the rest from reference TRBV7-9 and TRBJ1-6, the complete variable domain is DTGVSQNPRHKITKRGQNVTFRCDPISEHNRLYWYRQTLGQGPEFLTYFQNEAQLEKSRLLSDRFSAERPKGSFSTLEIQRTEQGDSAMYLCASSLDLDTAIFHFGNGTRLTVT.

Sample share makes this clone medium-sized. The CDR3 loop reads CASSFLGAYEQYF. CDR3 nucleotide sequence: TGTGCCAGCAGTTTTTTGGGGGCCTACGAGCAGTACTTC. This chain uses TRBV27 with TRBJ2-7; perhaps D is TRBD1 or TRBD2 (5 bases each). The germline V gene encodes CDR1 MNHEY and CDR2 SMNVEV (reference sequence). V lost 3 bases and J lost 2, with 8 bases in between. The CDR3 has 13 amino acids.

The chain combines TRBV7-2 with TRBJ1-6, with D possibly TRBD1 on 5 matching bases. Germline V CDR1 and CDR2: SGHTA, FQGNSA. V gave up 0 bases and J gave up 9 bases, with 6 bases separating them. CDR3 length: 13 residues. CDR3 in amino acids: CASSLARGSPLHF. CDR3 nucleotide sequence: TGTGCCAGCAGCTTAGCGAGGGGTTCACCCCTCCACTTT.

This clone was seen just once. The J gene is TRBJ2-5, the V gene TRBV11-1; D is unclear. The CDR3 sequence is 11 residues long. V was shortened by 5 bases and J by 6 bases, with 7 bases between the two germline ends. Germline lookup yields CDR1 SGHAT and CDR2 FQDESV (reference sequence). The CDR3 sequence is CASSLSQTQYF. DNA of the CDR3: TGTGCCAGCAGCCTCTCCCAGACCCAGTACTTC.

The V gene is TRBV19, the J gene TRBJ2-2, with no clear D. The V end was cut by 1 base, the J end by 1 base, with 7 bases between. The CDR3 is made up of 15 amino acids. CDR1 and CDR2 from the germline V gene are LNHDA and SQIVND (reference sequence). The CDR3 loop is CASSIGPQNTGELFF. CDR3 nucleotide sequence: TGTGCCAGTAGTATAGGCCCCCAGAACACCGGGGAGCTGTTTTTT.

This sequence joins TRBV27 and TRBJ1-5; tentatively, D is TRBD1 (5 bases). This CDR3 is 14 amino acids long. V lost 5 bases, J lost 5 bases, and 13 bases lay in between. Germline V CDR1 and CDR2: MNHEY, SMNVEV (reference sequence). The CDR3 loop is CASSTLLGDQPQHF. The CDR3 DNA sequence: TGTGCCAGCAGTACTTTGTTGGGGGATCAGCCCCAGCATTTT.

This clone has only one observation. At one end, the junction sequence differs from germline, possibly due to a read error. The chain employs TRBV10-1 and TRBJ2-1; maybe TRBD1 (5 bases). Germline loops: CDR1 WNHNN, CDR2 SYGVQD (reference sequence). This CDR3 contains 13 residues. CDR3 DNA sequence: TGCGCCAGGGGGCTGACCTCCTACAATGAGCGGTTCTTC. Its translation: CARGLTSYNERFF.

The rearrangement links TRBV4-2 to TRBJ2-7, with no clear D. V was cut by 0 bases and J by 0 bases, with 6 bases left in between. In germline, CDR1 is LGHNA, CDR2 YNFKEQ. The CDR3 sequence is 14 residues long. The CDR3 protein is CASSQDMGSYEQYF. CDR3 DNA: TGTGCCAGCAGCCAAGATATGGGCTCCTACGAGCAGTACTTC.

This sequence joins TRBV6-1 and TRBJ2-7; TRBD1 matches 10 bases. From germline, CDR1 is MNHNS and CDR2 SASEGT. V dropped 6 bases and J dropped 4; count of bases not matched to a gene: 3. The CDR3 spans 13 residues. The CDR3 here is CASSGTGVYEQYF. As DNA, the CDR3 is TGTGCCAGCAGCGGGACAGGGGTTTACGAGCAGTACTTC.

The chain couples TRBV4-1 to TRBJ1-4; D is uncertain. The germline gives CDR1 MGHRA, CDR2 YSYEKL. Trimming pared 10 bases from V and 8 bases from J, leaving 17 bases between. The CDR3 sequence is 13 residues long. CDR3 nucleotides: TGCGCCACCCGGCCCGAGCTCCAGGAAAAACTGTTTTTT. Protein sequence: CATRPELQEKLFF.

The chain uses TRBV29-1 and TRBJ2-2; the D gene could be TRBD1 or TRBD2 (5 bases each). From germline, CDR1 is SQVTM and CDR2 ANQGSEA. The CDR3 is 14 residues long. Trimming shortened V by 4 bases and J by 0 bases, and 9 bases separated the two germline ends. The CDR3 loop is CSVGGSPNTGELFF. The CDR3 coding sequence is TGCAGCGTTGGGGGGTCCCCGAACACCGGGGAGCTGTTTTTT.

The V and J genes are TRBV6-5 and TRBJ2-7; possible D gene TRBD2, 5 bases. CDR1 is MNHEY and CDR2 is SVGAGI in the germline V gene. The V and J ends lost 6 bases and 2 bases respectively, with 14 bases between them. The CDR3 length is 14 residues. The CDR3 sequence is CASRRAEEAYEQYF. Here the CDR3 DNA reads TGTGCCAGCAGGAGGGCGGAGGAGGCCTACGAGCAGTACTTC.

The genes are TRBV7-8 and TRBJ2-7; D unresolved. The V gene's germline CDR1 is SGHVS and CDR2 FQNEAQ. V was shortened by 3 bases and J by 2 bases, with 20 bases between the two germline ends. The CDR3 contains 17 residues. The CDR3 sequence is CASSLKGLLKRPYEQYF. DNA for the CDR3: TGTGCCAGCAGCTTGAAGGGTCTTCTTAAACGACCCTACGAGCAGTACTTC.

The count of this clone is one. In DNA, the CDR3 is TGTGCCAGTAGTATAGTACTGGGAGGGTCCTACAATGAGCAGTTCTTC. Amino acids: CASSIVLGGSYNEQFF. The rearrangement links TRBV19 to TRBJ2-1, with 7 nucleotides matching TRBD2. The CDR3 sequence is 16 residues long. The germline CDR1 and CDR2 sequences are LNHDA and SQIVND (reference sequence). With V trimmed by 1 base and J by 1 base, 4 bases remained unmatched.

The chain carries TRBV4-3 and TRBJ2-7, with unresolved D. The V gene's germline CDR1 is LGHNA and CDR2 YSLEER. Between the trimmed V and J ends, which lost 0 bases and 5 bases, there was a span of 11 bases. The CDR3 totals 14 residues. The CDR3 loop reads CASSQDLRADEQYF. CDR3 bases: TGCGCCAGCAGCCAAGATCTCAGAGCCGACGAGCAGTACTTC.

The CDR3, as DNA: TGTGCCAGTAGTCAAAGGACAGGGGGCAGATCCTACGAGCAGTACTTC. Translation gives CASSQRTGGRSYEQYF. The chain uses TRBV19 and TRBJ2-7; 11 bases agree with TRBD1. Germline V gives CDR1 LNHDA, CDR2 SQIVND (reference sequence). The CDR3 contains 16 residues. The V gene end was trimmed by 5 bases and the J gene end by 1 base; junction bases not matched to a gene: 7.

The rearrangement uses TRBV7-2 and TRBJ2-7; D possibly corresponds to TRBD1 (5 bases). The CDR3 totals 14 residues. The ends were cut back, 1 base at V and 6 bases at J, with 13 bases in the middle. In germline, CDR1 is SGHTA, CDR2 FQGNSA. CDR3 DNA sequence: TGTGCCAGCAGCTTAGATGTCCCAGGGTCCGAGCAGTACTTC. Its translation: CASSLDVPGSEQYF.

The chain is built from TRBV19 and TRBJ1-1; D perhaps matches TRBD1 (5 bases). V lost 11 bases, J lost 1 base, and 14 bases lay in between. Germline CDR1 and CDR2: LNHDA and SQIVND (reference sequence). The CDR3 is 13 amino acids. DNA of the CDR3: TGTGCCTCCAGGGTGGCCAGGAACACTGAAGCTTTCTTT. Protein product: CASRVARNTEAFF.

The chain is built from TRBV5-1 and TRBJ1-5; D unresolved. Germline V CDR1 and CDR2: SGHRS, YFSETQ. The CDR3 contains 13 residues. Trimming took off 4 bases at V and 7 bases at J, with 12 bases between the two ends. The CDR3 protein is CASSLDGRQPQHF. The DNA of the CDR3 is TGCGCCAGCAGCCTCGACGGGAGGCAGCCCCAGCATTTT. The whole variable domain, remainder taken from reference TRBV5-1 and TRBJ1-5, is KAGVTQTPRYLIKTRGQQVTLSCSPISGHRSVSWYQQTPGQGLQFLFEYFSETQRNKGNFPGRFSGRQFSNSRSEMNVSTLELGDSALYLCASSLDGRQPQHFGDGTRLSIL.